This TCR beta chain was retrieved from a study of regulatory T cells in long-lasting Graves disease. This CDR3 region has 16 residues. Germline V gene sequence: CDR1 MNHEY, CDR2 SVGAGI. Trimming took 0 bases from V and 2 from J, leaving 11 bases between them. This sample's time point: newly diagnosed GD, antithyroid drugs for less than 3 months. Scientists built the TCR library using RNA that was extracted from PBMCs. In Xi'an, China, an endocrinology department was the source of patients. Researchers made TCR beta libraries by using iRepertoire HTBI primers and running Arm-PCR on CDR3 regions. TCRdb redid the calling of the multiplex PCR reads with MiXCR, one entry per CDR3 protein. The sample has roughly 610,000 distinct CDR3 sequences, 15% to 20% seen once; the top ten hold approximately 12%. This clonotype was seen a few times. The same sample was also studied in work on T cells in Graves' hyperthyroidism and ophthalmopathy.

This receptor was taken from a man aged 18 to 30 with Graves disease. The sequences come from peripheral blood mononuclear cells (PBMCs), collected at new diagnosis, from a patient treated with antithyroid drugs. The chain recombines TRBV6-5 with TRBJ1-5; the D is unclear. The CDR3 nucleotides are TGTGCCAGCAGTTACTCGGCACCTAAGGGCAATCAGCCCCAGCATTTT. Translation: CASSYSAPKGNQPQHF.